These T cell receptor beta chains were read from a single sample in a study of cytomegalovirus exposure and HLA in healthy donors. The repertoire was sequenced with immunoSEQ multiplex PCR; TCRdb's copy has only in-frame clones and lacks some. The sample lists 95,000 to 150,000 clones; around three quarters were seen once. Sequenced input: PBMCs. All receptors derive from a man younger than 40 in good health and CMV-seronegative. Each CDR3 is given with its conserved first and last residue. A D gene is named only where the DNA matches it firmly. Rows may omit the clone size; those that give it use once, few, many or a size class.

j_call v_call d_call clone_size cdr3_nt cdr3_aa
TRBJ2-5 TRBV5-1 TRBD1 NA TGCGCCAGCAGCTTTCAGGGGGTGGAGACCCAGTACTTC CASSFQGVETQYF
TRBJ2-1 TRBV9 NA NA TGTGCCAGCAGCGAGGTGGACAGCTACAATGAGCAGTTCTTC CASSEVDSYNEQFF
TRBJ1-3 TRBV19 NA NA TGTGCCAGTAGTGATACAGGGACCGGAAACACCATATATTTT CASSDTGTGNTIYF
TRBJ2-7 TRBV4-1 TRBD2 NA TGCGCCAGCAGCCGTGGACTAGCGGGAGATACCTCCTACGAGCAGTACTTC CASSRGLAGDTSYEQYF
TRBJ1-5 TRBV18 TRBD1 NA TGTGCCAGCTCAACAGGGGAGGCACAGCCCCAGCATTTT CASSTGEAQPQHF
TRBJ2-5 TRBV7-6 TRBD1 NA TGTGCCAGCAGCAGTACCGACAGGGGAACGGAGACCCAGTACTTC CASSSTDRGTETQYF
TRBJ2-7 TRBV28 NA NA TGTGCCAGCATCCCTGCGGGACAGTACGAGCAGTACTTC CASIPAGQYEQYF
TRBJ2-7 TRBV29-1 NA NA TGCAGCGTTGTAACAGGGGGGGAGGTGCTGGCCGAGCAGTACTTC CSVVTGGEVLAEQYF
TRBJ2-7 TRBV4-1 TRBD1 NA TGCGCCAGCAGCCTCGGACAGGGTGACCCCTACGAGCAGTACTTC CASSLGQGDPYEQYF
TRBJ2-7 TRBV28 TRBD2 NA TGTGCCAGCAGTCTCGCTAGCGGGGGGCTATACTTC CASSLASGGLYF
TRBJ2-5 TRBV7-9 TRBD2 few TGTGCCAGCAGCTTATGGCGGGGGAGCCAAGAGACCCAGTACTTC CASSLWRGSQETQYF
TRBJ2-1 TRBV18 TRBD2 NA TGTGCCAGCTCACCACCCACACTAGCGGGAGTCAATGAGCAGTTCTTC CASSPPTLAGVNEQFF
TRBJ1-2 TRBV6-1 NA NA TGTGCCAGCAGTGACGGAGCTAACTATGGCTACACCTTC CASSDGANYGYTF
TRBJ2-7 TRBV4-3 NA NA TGCGCCAGCAGCCAAGCCCTTCTCAGGCAGGGATCCTACGAGCAGTACTTC CASSQALLRQGSYEQYF
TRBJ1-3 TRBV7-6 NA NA TGTGCCAGCAGCTTGGGACTGGCCCTCTCTGGAAACACCATATATTTT CASSLGLALSGNTIYF
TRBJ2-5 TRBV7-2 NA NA TGTGCCAGCAGCTTAAGGAGACAAGAGACCCAGTACTTC CASSLRRQETQYF
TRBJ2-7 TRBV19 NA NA TGTGCCAGTACCGCGGGACAGCTCTACGAGCAGTACTTC CASTAGQLYEQYF
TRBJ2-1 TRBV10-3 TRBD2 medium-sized TGTGCCATCAGTGAGTTCGCGGGAGTCTACAATGAGCAGTTCTTC CAISEFAGVYNEQFF
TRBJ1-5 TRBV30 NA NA TGTGCCTGGAGAACAGGATTTAATCAGCCCCAGCATTTT CAWRTGFNQPQHF
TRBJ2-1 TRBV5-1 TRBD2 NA TGCGCCAGCAGCTTGGTCTCGCGGGGGGAATCCAATGAGCAGTTCTTC CASSLVSRGESNEQFF
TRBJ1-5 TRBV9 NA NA TGTGCCAGCAGCGGGACCAAGGACAGAGATCAGCCCCAGCATTTT CASSGTKDRDQPQHF
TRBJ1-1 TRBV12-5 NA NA TGTGCTAGTGGTTTGGTGAGAGGCGCTAACACTGAAGCTTTCTTT CASGLVRGANTEAFF
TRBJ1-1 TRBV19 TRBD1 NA TGTGCCAGTAGACGGACAGGGGAAGGAGCTTTCTTT CASRRTGEGAFF
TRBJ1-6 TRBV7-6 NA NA TGTGCCAGCAGCTTAGGGGGCAGTTCCTATAATTCACCCCTCCACTTT CASSLGGSSYNSPLHF
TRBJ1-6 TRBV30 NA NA TGTGCCTGGAGTGTAGGGGGCTATAATTCACCCCTCCACTTT CAWSVGGYNSPLHF
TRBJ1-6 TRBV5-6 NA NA TGTGCCAGCAGCTTCCGGCAGGCTAATTCACCCCTCCACTTT CASSFRQANSPLHF
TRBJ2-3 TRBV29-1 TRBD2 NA TGCAGCGTTGGGGGCGTAGCGGGAGGCAGGGCAGATACGCAGTATTTT CSVGGVAGGRADTQYF
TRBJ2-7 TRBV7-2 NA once TGTGCCAGCAGCTTAGGGGACTCCAATGCCTACGAGCAGTACTTC CASSLGDSNAYEQYF
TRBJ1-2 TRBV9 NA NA TGTGCCAGCAGCGACGGCCGGGAGCTATGGCCCACCTTC CASSDGRELWPTF
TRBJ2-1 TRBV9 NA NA TGTGCCAGCAGCGTAGGCCGGGGGGCCCACAATGAGCAGTTCTTC CASSVGRGAHNEQFF
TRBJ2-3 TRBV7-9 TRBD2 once TGTGCCGGCTGGACTAGCGGGGGGGCAACAGATACGCAGTATTTT CAGWTSGGATDTQYF
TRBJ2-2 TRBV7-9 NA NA TGTGCCAGCAGCGGTAGGGTTACGGGGACCGGGGAGCTGTTTTTT CASSGRVTGTGELFF
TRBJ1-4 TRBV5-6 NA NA TGTGCCAGCAGCTCCGACCCTGACAGAAGTAATGAAAAACTGTTTTTT CASSSDPDRSNEKLFF
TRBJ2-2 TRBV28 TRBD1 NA TGTGCCAGCAGTTTCGAAGGGACAGGGGCCGGGGAGCTGTTTTTT CASSFEGTGAGELFF
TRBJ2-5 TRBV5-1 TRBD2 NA TGCGCCAGCAGCTTGGCCGCGGGGGGCCTTCAAGAGACCCAGTACTTC CASSLAAGGLQETQYF
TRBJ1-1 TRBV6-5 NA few TGTGCCAGCAGTTACCTCGGGAACAGATGGACTGAAGCTTTCTTT CASSYLGNRWTEAFF
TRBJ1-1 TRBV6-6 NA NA TGTGCCAGCAGCGGTTTTCGCACTGAAGCTTTCTTT CASSGFRTEAFF
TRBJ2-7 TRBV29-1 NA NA TGCAGCGTTGACGGGTTGGCAGAGCAGTACTTC CSVDGLAEQYF
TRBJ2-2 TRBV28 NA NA TGTGCCAGCGTCCAAGGGGGGAACACCGGGGAGCTGTTTTTT CASVQGGNTGELFF
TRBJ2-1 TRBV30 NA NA TGTGCCTGGAATCCAGGGGATTACAATGAGCAGTTCTTC CAWNPGDYNEQFF
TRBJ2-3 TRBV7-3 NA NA TGTGCCAGCAGCGCTCGTAGCGGTTCTTACGCAGATACGCAGTATTTT CASSARSGSYADTQYF
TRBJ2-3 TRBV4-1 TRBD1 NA TGCGCCAGCAGCTTTCAGACAGGGACAGATACGCAGTATTTT CASSFQTGTDTQYF
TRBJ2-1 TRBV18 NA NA TGTGCCAGCTCACCACGAGGAACCATGAGTGGCAATGAGCAGTTCTTC CASSPRGTMSGNEQFF
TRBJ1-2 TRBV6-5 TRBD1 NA TGTGCCAGCAGTAGGACGGGGACAGGACTCTATGGCTACACCTTC CASSRTGTGLYGYTF
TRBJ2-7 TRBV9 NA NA TGTGCCAGCAGCGCTTCTAGCGTCTCCTACGAGCAGTACTTC CASSASSVSYEQYF
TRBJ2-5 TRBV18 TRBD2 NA TGTGCCAGCTCACCCATACTAGCGGGACAAGAGACCCAGTACTTC CASSPILAGQETQYF
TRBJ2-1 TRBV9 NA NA TGTGCCAGCAGCGTAGTGGGTTTCAGGGAGCAGTTCTTC CASSVVGFREQFF
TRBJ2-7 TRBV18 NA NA TGTGCCAGCTCACCATGGCAGGCGACCTACGAGCAGTACTTC CASSPWQATYEQYF
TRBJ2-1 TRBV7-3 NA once TGTGCCAGCAAGGACAGCTCCTACAATGAGCAGTTCTTC CASKDSSYNEQFF
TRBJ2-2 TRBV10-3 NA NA TGTGCCATCAGCGACAAGAGAGACACCAGGGAGCTGTTTTTT CAISDKRDTRELFF
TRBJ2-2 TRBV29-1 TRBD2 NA TGCAGCGTTGAGTCGGCTAGCGGGGTTAACACCGGGGAGCTGTTTTTT CSVESASGVNTGELFF
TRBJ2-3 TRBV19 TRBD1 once TGCGCCAGTAGTCAAGGGACAGCTAGCACAGATACGCAGTATTTT CASSQGTASTDTQYF
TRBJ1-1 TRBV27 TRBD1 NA TGTGCCAGCAGTGAGGACAGGGACGGGACTGAAGCTTTCTTT CASSEDRDGTEAFF